This entry describes one TCR beta chain. The data stem from a study of cytomegalovirus exposure and HLA in healthy donors. At the level of the study: In a later analysis, it was reported that the approximately 120 validation repertoires had been produced on the same platform as the 500 to 850 repertoires belonging to the first cohort.

The method was immunoSEQ multiplex PCR; TCRdb's version includes in-frame clones alone and lacks a portion of them. Of under 50,000 clones detected, approximately 93% appear once; the ten largest clones hold around 8%. The donors were in the approximately 120-subject validation cohort; that cohort was separate from the approximately 730-subject first cohort. From germline, CDR1 is SGHDN and CDR2 FVKESK. This CDR3 has 14 amino acids. Trimming cost V 5 bases and J 0 bases, with 10 bases left between them. The chain couples TRBV14 to TRBJ1-2; tentative D call: TRBD1 (6 bases). The receptor was derived from a woman between 18 and 29 years old in good health and CMV-seropositive. What was sequenced was PBMCs. The DNA of the CDR3 is TGTGCCAGCAGCGGGACACTCGCTAACTATGGCTACACCTTC. It translates to CASSGTLANYGYTF.